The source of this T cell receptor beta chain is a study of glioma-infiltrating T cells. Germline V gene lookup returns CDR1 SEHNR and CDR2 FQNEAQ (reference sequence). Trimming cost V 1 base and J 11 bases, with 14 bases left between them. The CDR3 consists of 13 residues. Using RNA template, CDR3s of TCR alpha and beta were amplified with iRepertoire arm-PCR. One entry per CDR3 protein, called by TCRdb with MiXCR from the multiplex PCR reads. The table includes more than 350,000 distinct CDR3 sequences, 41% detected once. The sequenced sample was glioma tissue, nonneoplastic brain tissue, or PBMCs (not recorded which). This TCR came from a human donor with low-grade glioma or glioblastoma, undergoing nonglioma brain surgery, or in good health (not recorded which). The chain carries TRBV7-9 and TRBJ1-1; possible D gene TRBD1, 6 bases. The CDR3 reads CASSLVQGGGAFF. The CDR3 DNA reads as TGTGCCAGCAGCTTAGTACAGGGTGGTGGGGCTTTCTTT.